The next 15 T cell receptor beta chains were all read from a single sample in a study of CD8 T cells in Susac syndrome. Random hexamers were used to reverse transcribe 0.5 to 1 ug of RNA. MiXCR was run by TCRdb on the immunoSEQ multiplex PCR reads, yielding one entry per CDR3 protein. Among approximately 270,000 distinct CDR3 sequences listed, roughly 95% were seen once. The specimen sequenced was CD4+ T cells from PBMCs. The receptors stem from a human donor with multiple sclerosis.

The V gene is TRBV27, the J gene TRBJ1-1, with TRBD1 matching 10 bases. CDR1 and CDR2 (germline): MNHEY, SMNVEV (reference sequence). The CDR3 spans 15 residues. Unmatched junction bases numbered 8, after V lost 6 bases and J lost 4 bases. The CDR3: CASSGQGGFGTEAFF. CDR3 bases: TGTGCCAGCAGCGGACAGGGGGGATTTGGCACTGAAGCTTTCTTT.

This chain joins TRBV3-1 and TRBJ2-5, with 11 nucleotides matching TRBD2. With 0 bases clipped from V and 5 bases from J, the junction kept 8 bases outside the gene matches. Germline CDR1 and CDR2: LGHDT and YNNKEL (reference sequence). This CDR3 has 17 residues. The CDR3 sequence is CASSQDLGTSGFETQYF. Written as DNA, the CDR3 is TGTGCCAGCAGCCAAGATTTGGGGACTAGCGGTTTTGAGACCCAGTACTTC.

The chain carries TRBV12-3 or TRBV12-4 and TRBJ2-1; tentatively, D is TRBD2 (6 bases). The CDR3 has 17 residues. The ends were cut back, 0 bases at V and 1 base at J, with 13 bases in the middle. DNA of the CDR3: TGTGCCAGCAGTTTAGCGCGTAACGGAGGGTCCTACAATGAGCAGTTCTTC. Translation: CASSLARNGGSYNEQFF.

This chain uses TRBV6-2 or TRBV6-3 with TRBJ2-1; 16 bases are a match to TRBD2. J lost 6 bases, V lost 2 bases, and 10 bases had no gene match. The CDR3 is 19 residues long. Per germline, CDR1 MNHEY and CDR2 SVGEGT. CDR3 in amino acids: CASSYPGIGTSGRANEQFF. The CDR3 DNA follows: TGTGCCAGCAGTTACCCCGGGATTGGGACTAGCGGGAGGGCCAATGAGCAGTTCTTC.

This clonotype is a singleton in its sample. The V call is TRBV7-2, the J call TRBJ2-2, with D maybe TRBD2 (5 bases). Germline V CDR1 and CDR2: SGHTA, FQGNSA. V was clipped by 4 bases and J by 0 bases, with 12 bases between them. This CDR3 comprises 16 residues. CDR3 protein: CASSWSGGTNTGELFF. In nucleotides, the CDR3 is TGTGCCAGCAGCTGGAGCGGCGGCACGAACACCGGGGAGCTGTTTTTT.

In DNA, the CDR3 is TGTGCCAGCAGCCTTATGGGTGGGAGGTCACCCCTCCACTTT. Encoded protein: CASSLMGGRSPLHF. V usage is TRBV7-8 and J usage is TRBJ1-6; D is unresolved. The CDR3 sequence is 14 residues long. V dropped 5 bases and J dropped 10 bases, with 15 bases sitting between them. Per germline, CDR1 SGHVS and CDR2 FQNEAQ.

The chain recombines TRBV11-1 with TRBJ1-2, with unresolved D. The CDR3 runs to 15 residues. The germline gives CDR1 SGHAT, CDR2 FQDESV (reference sequence). Trimming stripped 8 bases from V and 8 bases from J, with 24 bases between. CDR3 protein: CASGCGQLLWVGYTF. The CDR3 DNA reads as TGTGCCAGCGGCTGCGGGCAGCTTCTATGGGTCGGCTACACCTTC.

The chain joins TRBV29-1 to TRBJ2-7, with D possibly called TRBD1 or TRBD2 (5 bases each). V dropped 5 bases and J dropped 1 base, with 18 bases sitting between them. CDR1 is SQVTM, CDR2 ANQGSEA, per germline. This CDR3 has 15 residues. The CDR3 sequence is CSVLLWGTASYEQYF. CDR3 DNA sequence: TGCAGCGTTCTTCTCTGGGGGACGGCATCCTACGAGCAGTACTTC.

The chain is built from TRBV3-1 and TRBJ1-2; D unresolved. Trimming stripped 0 bases from V and 3 bases from J, with 5 bases between. Germline V gives CDR1 LGHDT, CDR2 YNNKEL (reference sequence). This CDR3 has 13 amino acids. CDR3 bases: TGTGCCAGCAGCCAAGAGGGATACTATGGCTACACCTTC. Translation: CASSQEGYYGYTF.

The chain employs TRBV6-4 and TRBJ2-3; 9 nucleotides agree with TRBD2. Germline lookup yields CDR1 MRHNA and CDR2 SNTAGT. After removal of 0 bases from V and 6 bases from J, the junction contained 7 bases not matched to a gene. The CDR3 extends over 16 amino acids. CDR3 amino acids: CASSDSAGGGWDTQYF. The CDR3 DNA reads as TGTGCCAGCAGTGACTCGGCGGGAGGGGGCTGGGATACGCAGTATTTT.

This CDR3 is CASSQTFEGEQYF. The CDR3 coding sequence is TGTGCCAGCAGCCAAACCTTTGAGGGCGAGCAGTACTTC. The chain links TRBV9 to TRBJ2-7, with D perhaps matching TRBD2 (5 bases). Germline V CDR1 and CDR2: SGDLS, YYNGEE. V lost 4 bases, J lost 6 bases, and 14 bases lay in between. The length of the CDR3 is 13 residues.

V gene TRBV23-1 combines with J gene TRBJ1-5; 9 bases fit TRBD1. TRBV23-1 is an ORF, and what it does is uncertain. V gave up 0 bases and J gave up 1 base; unmatched junction bases: 7. The CDR3 is 18 amino acids. The CDR3 spells CASSQSTGGLMSNQPQHF. The CDR3 region has the DNA TGCGCCAGCAGTCAATCTACAGGGGGCTTGATGAGCAATCAGCCCCAGCATTTT.

This clonotype is a singleton in its sample. V usage is TRBV5-4 and J usage is TRBJ2-7, with D possibly matching TRBD1 (5 bases). This CDR3 region has 13 residues. V gave up 4 bases and J gave up 3 bases, with 11 bases separating them. The germline V gene has CDR1 SGHNT and CDR2 YYREEE (reference sequence). Here the CDR3 reads CASSKDRDYEQYV. DNA of the CDR3: TGTGCCAGCAGCAAAGACAGAGACTACGAGCAGTACGTC.

This clonotype has just a few counts. The chain employs TRBV25-1 and TRBJ1-6; D not resolved. This CDR3 is 13 amino acids long. V lost 7 bases to trimming and J lost 8 bases, with 12 bases between them. Looked up from germline, CDR1 is MGHDK and CDR2 is SYGVNS. The CDR3 loop reads CASNLDLDSPLHF. CDR3 sequence (DNA): TGTGCCAGCAACCTAGACCTTGATTCACCCCTCCACTTT.

CDR3 region: CASSPGQPNYGYTF. CDR3 in DNA: TGTGCCAGCTCACCGGGACAGCCGAACTATGGCTACACCTTC. The chain carries TRBV18 and TRBJ1-2, with 7 bases lining up with TRBD1. The ends lost 3 bases at V and 2 bases at J; junction bases unmatched: 3. The CDR3 is 14 amino acids. Per the germline V gene, CDR1 is KGHSH and CDR2 is LQKENI.